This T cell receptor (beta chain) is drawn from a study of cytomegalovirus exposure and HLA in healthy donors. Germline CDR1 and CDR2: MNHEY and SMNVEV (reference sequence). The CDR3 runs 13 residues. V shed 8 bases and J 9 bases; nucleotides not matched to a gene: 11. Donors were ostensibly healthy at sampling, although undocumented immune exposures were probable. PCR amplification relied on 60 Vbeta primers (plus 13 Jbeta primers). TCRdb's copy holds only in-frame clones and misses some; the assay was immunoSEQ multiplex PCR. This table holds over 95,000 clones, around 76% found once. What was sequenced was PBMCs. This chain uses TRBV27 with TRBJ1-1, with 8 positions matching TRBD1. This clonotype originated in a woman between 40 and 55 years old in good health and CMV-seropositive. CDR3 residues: CASRAGAGGQAFF. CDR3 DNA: TGTGCCAGCCGAGCCGGGGCAGGGGGCCAAGCTTTCTTT.